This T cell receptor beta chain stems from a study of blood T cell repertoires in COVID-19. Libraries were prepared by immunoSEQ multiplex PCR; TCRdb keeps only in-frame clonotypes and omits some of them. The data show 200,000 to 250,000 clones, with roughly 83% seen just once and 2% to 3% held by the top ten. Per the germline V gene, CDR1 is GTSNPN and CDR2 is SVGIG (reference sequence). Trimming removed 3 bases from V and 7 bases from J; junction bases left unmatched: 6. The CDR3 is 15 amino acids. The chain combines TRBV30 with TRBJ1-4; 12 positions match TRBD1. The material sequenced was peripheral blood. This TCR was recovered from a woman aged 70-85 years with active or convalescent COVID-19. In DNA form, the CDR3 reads TGTGCCTGGAGGGGTTCGGGACAGGGGGCTGAAAAACTGTTTTTT. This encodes CAWRGSGQGAEKLFF.